Below are 5 T cell receptor beta chains sequenced from a single sample in a study of regulatory T cells in long-lasting Graves disease. The TCR beta library used iRepertoire HTBI primers with Arm-PCR amplification of CDR3. TCRdb re-called the multiplex PCR reads through MiXCR, storing one row per CDR3 protein. This repertoire shows 530,000 or so distinct CDR3 sequences, roughly 12% found once; its top ten account for roughly 10%. Time point denoted: newly diagnosed GD, antithyroid drugs for less than 3 months. There was RNA extracted from PBMCs, and the TCR library was made from it. These data also featured in a second study, about T cells in Graves' hyperthyroidism and ophthalmopathy.

The material was peripheral blood mononuclear cells (PBMCs), obtained at new diagnosis, from a patient treated with antithyroid drugs. All receptors come from a young man with Graves disease.

This clonotype was recorded at least ten times. The chain recombines TRBV10-3 with TRBJ2-3; 8 nucleotides line up with TRBD1. CDR3 length equals 14 residues. Germline trimming cut 8 bases from V and 4 bases from J; bases unmatched to any gene: 8. Germline V gives CDR1 ENHRY, CDR2 SYGVKD. The CDR3 spells CAILGDRGSDTQYF. CDR3 DNA: TGTGCCATCCTAGGAGACAGGGGTTCAGATACGCAGTATTTT.

This clonotype was found many times. This sequence joins TRBV12-3 or TRBV12-4 and TRBJ2-2; 8 bases agree with TRBD1. Trimming took 6 bases from V and 0 from J; bases not matched to a gene: 12. This CDR3 has 18 residues. CDR3 sequence reads: CASSQGALFLSNTGELFF. In nucleotides, the CDR3 is TGTGCCAGCAGCCAGGGGGCTCTTTTTTTGTCGAACACCGGGGAGCTGTTTTTT.

The genes are TRBV7-9 and TRBJ2-5, with TRBD2 matching 7 bases. After removal of 5 bases from V and 1 base from J, the junction contained 7 bases not matched to a gene. This CDR3 has 15 residues. CDR1 is SEHNR and CDR2 is FQNEAQ in the germline V gene (reference sequence). As DNA, the CDR3 is TGTGCCAGCAGCGAAAGCGGGGCCAGCCAAGAGACCCAGTACTTC. Translated: CASSESGASQETQYF.

This clonotype appeared a few times. The chain links TRBV24-1 to TRBJ2-3; a possible D gene is TRBD2 (6 bases). CDR1 and CDR2 (germline): KGHDR, SFDVKD. The V gene lost 0 bases and the J gene lost 5 bases, with 14 bases spanning the gap. This CDR3 comprises 16 residues. The CDR3, as DNA: TGTGCCACCAGTGATTTGACTAGCTCCTCGGTAGATACGCAGTATTTT. Its protein product is CATSDLTSSSVDTQYF.

V usage is TRBV12-3 or TRBV12-4 and J usage is TRBJ1-2, with TRBD1 matching over 9 bases. V lost 5 bases to trimming and J lost 5 bases; unmatched junction nucleotides: 6. This CDR3 has 14 residues. The CDR3 loop is CASSPRTGAYGYTF. CDR3 bases: TGTGCCAGCAGTCCCCGGACAGGGGCATATGGCTACACCTTC.